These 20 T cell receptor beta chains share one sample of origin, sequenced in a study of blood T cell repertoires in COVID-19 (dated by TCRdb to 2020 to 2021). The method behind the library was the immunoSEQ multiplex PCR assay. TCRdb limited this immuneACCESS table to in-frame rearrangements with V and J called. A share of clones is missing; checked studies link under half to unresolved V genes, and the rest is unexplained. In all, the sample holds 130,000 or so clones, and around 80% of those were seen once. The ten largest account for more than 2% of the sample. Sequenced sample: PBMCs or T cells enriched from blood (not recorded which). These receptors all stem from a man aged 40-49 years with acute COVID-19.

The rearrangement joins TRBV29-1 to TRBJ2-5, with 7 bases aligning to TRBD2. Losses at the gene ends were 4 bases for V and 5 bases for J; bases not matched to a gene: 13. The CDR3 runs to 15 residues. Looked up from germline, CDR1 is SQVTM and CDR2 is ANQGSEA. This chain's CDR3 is CSVGSSGKPGETQYF. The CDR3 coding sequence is TGCAGCGTTGGATCCAGCGGGAAACCAGGGGAGACCCAGTACTTC.

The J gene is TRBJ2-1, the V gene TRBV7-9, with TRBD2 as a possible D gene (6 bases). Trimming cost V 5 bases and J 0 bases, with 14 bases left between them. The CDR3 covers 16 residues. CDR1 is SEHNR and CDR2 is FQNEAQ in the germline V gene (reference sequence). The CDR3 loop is CASSHTGTSSYNEQFF. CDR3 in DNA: TGTGCCAGCAGCCATACCGGGACTTCCTCCTACAATGAGCAGTTCTTC.

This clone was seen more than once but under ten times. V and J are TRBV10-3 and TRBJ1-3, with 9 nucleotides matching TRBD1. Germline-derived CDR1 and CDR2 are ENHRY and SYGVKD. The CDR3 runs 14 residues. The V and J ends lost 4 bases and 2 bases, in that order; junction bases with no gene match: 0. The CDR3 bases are TGTGCCATCAGTGGACAGGGGGCTGGAAACACCATATATTTT. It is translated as CAISGQGAGNTIYF.

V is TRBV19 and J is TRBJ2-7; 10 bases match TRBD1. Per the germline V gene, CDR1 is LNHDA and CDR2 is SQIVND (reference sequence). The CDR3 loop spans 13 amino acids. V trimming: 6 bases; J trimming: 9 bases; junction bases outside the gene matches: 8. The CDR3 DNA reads TGTGCCAGTAGACTTCCGGGACAGGGGCCGCAGTACTTC. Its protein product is CASRLPGQGPQYF.

CDR3 DNA sequence: TGCGCCAGCAGTCTAAGCCAGGGACAGGGGTATGGCTACACCTTC. This sequence encodes CASSLSQGQGYGYTF. The rearrangement joins TRBV5-1 to TRBJ1-2; TRBD1 aligns across 10 bases. Germline CDR1 and CDR2: SGHRS and YFSETQ. This CDR3 contains 15 residues. V shed 5 bases, J shed 5 bases, and the junction held 9 bases outside the gene matches.

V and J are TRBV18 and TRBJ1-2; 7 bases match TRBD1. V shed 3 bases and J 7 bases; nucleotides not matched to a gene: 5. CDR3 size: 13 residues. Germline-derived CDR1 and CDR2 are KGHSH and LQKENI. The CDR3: CASSPRDSSGYTF. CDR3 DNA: TGTGCCAGCTCACCCCGGGACAGTAGTGGCTACACCTTC.

In DNA form, the CDR3 reads TGTGCCAGCAGTGACCGGGACAGGGCGGATGGCTACACCTTC. Protein: CASSDRDRADGYTF. The chain combines TRBV6-1 with TRBJ1-2; 9 nucleotides agree with TRBD1. V lost 3 bases and J lost 6; bases outside the gene matches: 5. The CDR3 runs 14 residues. Looked up from germline, CDR1 is MNHNS and CDR2 is SASEGT.

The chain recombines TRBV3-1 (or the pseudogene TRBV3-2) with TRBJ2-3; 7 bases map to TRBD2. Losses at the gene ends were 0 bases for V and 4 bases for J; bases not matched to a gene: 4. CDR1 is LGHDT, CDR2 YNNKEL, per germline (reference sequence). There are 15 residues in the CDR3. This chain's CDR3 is CASSQDGGRADTQYF. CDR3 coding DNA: TGTGCCAGCAGCCAAGATGGAGGGAGGGCAGATACGCAGTATTTT.

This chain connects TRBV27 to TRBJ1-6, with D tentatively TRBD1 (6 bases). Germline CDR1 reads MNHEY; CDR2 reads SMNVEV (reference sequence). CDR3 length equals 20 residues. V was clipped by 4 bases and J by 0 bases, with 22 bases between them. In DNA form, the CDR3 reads TGTGCCAGCAGTTCCCCCTCAGGCAGGGGTCTCAGCTCCTATAATTCACCCCTCCACTTT. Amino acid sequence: CASSSPSGRGLSSYNSPLHF.

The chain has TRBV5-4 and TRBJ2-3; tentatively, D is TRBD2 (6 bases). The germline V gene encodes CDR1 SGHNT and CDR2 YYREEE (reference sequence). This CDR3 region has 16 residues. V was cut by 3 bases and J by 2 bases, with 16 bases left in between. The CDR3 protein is CASSYLGGFYTDTQYF. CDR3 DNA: TGTGCCAGCAGCTACTTAGGAGGGTTTTACACAGATACGCAGTATTTT. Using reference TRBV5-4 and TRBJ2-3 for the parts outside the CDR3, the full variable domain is ETGVTQSPTHLIKTRGQQVTLRCSSQSGHNTVSWYQQALGQGPQFIFQYYREEENGRGNFPPRFSGLQFPNYSSELNVNALELDDSALYLCASSYLGGFYTDTQYFGPGTRLTVL.

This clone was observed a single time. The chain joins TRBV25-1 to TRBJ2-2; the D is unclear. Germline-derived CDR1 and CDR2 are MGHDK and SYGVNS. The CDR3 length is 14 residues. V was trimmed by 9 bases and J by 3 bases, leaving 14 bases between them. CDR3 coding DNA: TGTGCCAGTAGCCACACCTCTTACACCGGGGAGCTGTTTTTT. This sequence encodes CASSHTSYTGELFF.

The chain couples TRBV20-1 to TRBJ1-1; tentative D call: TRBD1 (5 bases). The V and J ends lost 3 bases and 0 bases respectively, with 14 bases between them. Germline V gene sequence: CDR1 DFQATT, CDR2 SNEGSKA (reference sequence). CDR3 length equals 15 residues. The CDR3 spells CSASPAGRLNTEAFF. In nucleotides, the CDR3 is TGCAGTGCTAGTCCGGCGGGGCGCCTGAACACTGAAGCTTTCTTT.

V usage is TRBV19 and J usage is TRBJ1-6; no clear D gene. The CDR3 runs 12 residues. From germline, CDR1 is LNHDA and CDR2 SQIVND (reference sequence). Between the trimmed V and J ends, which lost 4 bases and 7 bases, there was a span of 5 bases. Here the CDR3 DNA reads TGTGCCAGTAGTAGAGGGAATTCACCCCTCCACTTT. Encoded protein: CASSRGNSPLHF.

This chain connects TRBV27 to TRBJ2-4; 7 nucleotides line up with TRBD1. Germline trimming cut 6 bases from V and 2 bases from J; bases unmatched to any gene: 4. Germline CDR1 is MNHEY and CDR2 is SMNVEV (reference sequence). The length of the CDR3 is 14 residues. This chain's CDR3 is CASRPQGTKNIQYF. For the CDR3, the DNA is TGTGCCAGCAGGCCACAGGGGACCAAAAACATTCAGTACTTC.

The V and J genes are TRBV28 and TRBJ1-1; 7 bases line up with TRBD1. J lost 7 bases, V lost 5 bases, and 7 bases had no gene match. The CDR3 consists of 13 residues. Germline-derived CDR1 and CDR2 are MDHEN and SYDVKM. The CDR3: CASSSAGGGEAFF. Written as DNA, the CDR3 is TGTGCCAGCAGTAGCGCAGGGGGAGGTGAAGCTTTCTTT.

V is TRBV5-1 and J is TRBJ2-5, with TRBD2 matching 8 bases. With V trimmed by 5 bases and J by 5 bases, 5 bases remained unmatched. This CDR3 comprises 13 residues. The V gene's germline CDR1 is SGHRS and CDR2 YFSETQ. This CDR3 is CASRAGVEETQYF. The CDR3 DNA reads TGCGCCAGCAGAGCGGGAGTAGAGGAGACCCAGTACTTC. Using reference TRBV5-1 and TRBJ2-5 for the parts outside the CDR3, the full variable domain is KAGVTQTPRYLIKTRGQQVTLSCSPISGHRSVSWYQQTPGQGLQFLFEYFSETQRNKGNFPGRFSGRQFSNSRSEMNVSTLELGDSALYLCASRAGVEETQYFGPGTRLLVL.

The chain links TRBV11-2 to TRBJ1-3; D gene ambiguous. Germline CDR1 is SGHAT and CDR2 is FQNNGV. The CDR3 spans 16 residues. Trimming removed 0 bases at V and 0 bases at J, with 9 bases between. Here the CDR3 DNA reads TGTGCCAGCAGCTTAGAGGCGGATTACTCTGGAAACACCATATATTTT. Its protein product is CASSLEADYSGNTIYF.

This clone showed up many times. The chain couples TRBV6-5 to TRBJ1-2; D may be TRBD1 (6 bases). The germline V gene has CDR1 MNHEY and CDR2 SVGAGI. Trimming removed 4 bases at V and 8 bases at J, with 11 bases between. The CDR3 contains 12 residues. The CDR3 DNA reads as TGTGCCAGCAGTTCGTCAGACAGGGGCTACACCTTC. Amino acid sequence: CASSSSDRGYTF.

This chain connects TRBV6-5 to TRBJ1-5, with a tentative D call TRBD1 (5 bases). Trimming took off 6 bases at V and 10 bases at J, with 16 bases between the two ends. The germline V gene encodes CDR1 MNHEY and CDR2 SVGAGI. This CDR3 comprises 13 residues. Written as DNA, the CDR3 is TGTGCCAGCAGAAGACAGCTTATCGACCCCCAGCATTTT. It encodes CASRRQLIDPQHF.

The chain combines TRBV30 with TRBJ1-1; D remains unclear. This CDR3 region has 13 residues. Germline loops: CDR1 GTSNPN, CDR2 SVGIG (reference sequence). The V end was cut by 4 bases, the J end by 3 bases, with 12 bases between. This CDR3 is CAWTGQRDTEAFF. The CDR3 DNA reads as TGTGCCTGGACTGGGCAGAGAGACACTGAAGCTTTCTTT.